Below, 4 T cell receptor beta chains from the same sample are listed, as sequenced in a study of shared clonotypes between healthy human individuals. This table comes from immunoSEQ multiplex PCR, and its TCRdb copy is limited to in-frame clones, with some not included. Among about 480,000 clones listed, 70% to 80% were seen once. Specimen: PBMCs. The receptors were sampled from a woman between 40 and 55 years old in good health. Some clones in this sample may be carry-over from other donors' samples.

CDR3 nucleotides: TGCGCCAGCAGCCAAGGTCAAGGCTACACCTTC. This codes for CASSQGQGYTF. The rearrangement links TRBV4-1 to TRBJ1-2; D gene uncertain. Germline assignment: CDR1 MGHRA and CDR2 YSYEKL. This CDR3 is 11 amino acids long. Trimming left V 1 base short and J 8 bases short, with 5 bases between.

The table lists this clone with a few counts. Other DNA sequences in the sample encode the same CDR3. This chain joins TRBV28 and TRBJ2-5, with 7 bases matching TRBD1. Trimming removed 2 bases from V and 1 base from J; junction bases left unmatched: 4. The CDR3 loop spans 15 amino acids. CDR1 and CDR2 (germline): MDHEN, SYDVKM. CDR3 bases: TGTGCCAGCAGTTTACCGGGACAGTTCCAAGAGACCCAGTACTTC. Protein product: CASSLPGQFQETQYF.

The V gene is TRBV4-1, the J gene TRBJ1-5; TRBD1 agrees at 7 bases. V shed 5 bases, J shed 2 bases, and the junction held 3 bases outside the gene matches. The germline V gene has CDR1 MGHRA and CDR2 YSYEKL. This CDR3 comprises 14 residues. The chain's CDR3 is CASSDRVGNQPQHF. CDR3 sequence (DNA): TGCGCCAGCAGCGACAGGGTTGGCAATCAGCCCCAGCATTTT.

This clone was observed a handful of times. The V gene is TRBV5-1, the J gene TRBJ1-4; D may be TRBD1 (6 bases). The V and J ends lost 3 bases and 8 bases respectively, with 20 bases between them. CDR1 is SGHRS, CDR2 YFSETQ, per germline. The CDR3 sequence is 16 residues long. CDR3 bases: TGCGCCAGCAGCTGGACCGCACAGGGAGGGAGGGAAAAACTGTTTTTT. Translation gives CASSWTAQGGREKLFF.